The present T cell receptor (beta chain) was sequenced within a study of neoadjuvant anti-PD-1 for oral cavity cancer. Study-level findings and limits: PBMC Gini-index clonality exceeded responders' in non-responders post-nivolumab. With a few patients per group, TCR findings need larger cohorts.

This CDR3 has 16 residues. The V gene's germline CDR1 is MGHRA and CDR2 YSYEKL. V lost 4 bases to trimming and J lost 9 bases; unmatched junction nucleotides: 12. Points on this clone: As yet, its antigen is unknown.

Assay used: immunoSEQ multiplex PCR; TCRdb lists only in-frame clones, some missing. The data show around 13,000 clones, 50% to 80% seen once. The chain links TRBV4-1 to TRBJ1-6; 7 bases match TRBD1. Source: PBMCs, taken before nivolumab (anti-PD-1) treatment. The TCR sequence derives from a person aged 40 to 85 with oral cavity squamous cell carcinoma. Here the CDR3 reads CASSPSNRGKGSPLHF. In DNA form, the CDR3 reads TGCGCCAGCAGCCCATCCAACAGGGGAAAGGGTTCACCCCTCCACTTT.